This entry is about one T cell receptor beta chain. No cognate antigen has been identified for it. No per-base quality is available; no much larger clone lies one base away. The entry originates in a study of T cells in Graves' hyperthyroidism and ophthalmopathy (dated by TCRdb to between 2018 and 2020). Turning to the overall study: A discovery cohort of around 100 patients, approximately 45 with Graves' ophthalmopathy and fewer than 65 with stable Graves' hyperthyroidism, was used to find distinguishing TCR V-J signatures. An independent validation cohort of fewer than 20 hyperthyroidism patients and approximately 15 patients who later progressed to ophthalmopathy tested prospective prediction of ophthalmopathy. The 75 to 100 discovery patients were randomly split 7:3 into training and test sets. In roughly six Graves' hyperthyroidism patients, the study also compared T-cell repertoires from thyroid tissue with T-cell repertoires from blood. After sampling, hyperthyroidism patients received methimazole starting at 30 mg daily, and ophthalmopathy patients received high-dose intravenous methylprednisolone. The paper describes TCR Vbeta CDR3 sequencing of 140 or so peripheral blood samples, made up of around 41 ophthalmopathy patients, 70 to 75 hyperthyroidism patients and 17 progressor patients.

The TCR beta CDR3 regions were amplified from the RNA transcripts. The TCR CDR3 was subjected to a first round of RT-PCR using the HTBI primer set and the Qiagen OneStep RT-PCR kit. Libraries were constructed in a second round of multiplex PCR, after which size selection and purification were carried out. Paired-end sequencing of the libraries was performed with 100 bp reads on an Illumina HiSeq2000. Processing in the source paper ran as follows. SOAPnuke was used to process the raw data, removing reads that contained adapters or uncalled bases, had a mean Phred below 15, or lacked an exact match to the constant primer or identifier. High-quality paired reads were merged using COPE v1.2.5, and each unique nucleotide sequence was defined as a clonotype. MiTCR v1.1 was used to align the clonotypes against IMGT TRBV, TRBD and TRBJ reference segments. The analysis included only V-J combinations with a frequency above 0.0001, which together covered roughly 99% of the repertoires. A TCS score was defined as the ratio of F50 (clonal expansion) to E x V (chaos), with BLOSUM62-based TCRdist applied between CDR3 peptides within each V-J. Welch's t-statistics and random forest reduced fewer than 600 V-J features to 13, which were used in a naive Bayes classifier (R e1071). The Morisita-Horn index was used to measure how similar the thyroid and blood repertoires were. TCRdb cleaned the public reads at Q25 with fastp, built clones with MiXCR and kept in-frame beta chains. Each CDR3 protein appears once, grouped with its most common genes and DNA. The V and J calls, along with clone size, are taken from TCRdb and not from the paper's own processing. The table for this sample lists around 660,000 distinct CDR3 sequences; roughly 45% of them were counted only once. The ten most abundant clones make up 7% to 7.5% of the sample.

Patients with uncontrolled infections, other autoimmune diseases, pregnancy or lactation were excluded. Diagnoses were based on clinical symptoms, serum thyroxine and TRAb, thyroid ultrasound and orbital computed tomography. Total RNA was extracted with Trizol reagent, and quality was checked on an Agilent 2100 Bioanalyzer. Broad study findings and their caveats: In validation, progression to ophthalmopathy was predicted by the model with 70.59% sensitivity and nearly 75% specificity, a median of approximately 7.1 months before onset. In cross-validation, a model built on a 13 V-J signature told ophthalmopathy apart from stable hyperthyroidism with under 90% sensitivity and about 81% specificity, and in testing the same model reached 80%/75%. Most expanded thyroid clonotypes (frequency above 0.001) were also detected in blood, a finding suggesting that blood repertoires may reflect thyroid immune responses. Sample size was not statistically predetermined, and blinding of investigators to group allocation was not performed.

The CDR3 sequence holds 15 residues, the cysteine and phenylalanine included. The CDR3 DNA has 45 bases and is translated from base 1. CDR1 DFQATT and CDR2 SNEGSKA are derived from the germline V gene (reference sequence). Here V drops 5 bases and J drops 4 bases, and the junction holds 11 bases not matched to any gene. Sequenced sample: peripheral blood or thyroid tissue (not recorded which). Here the chain combines TRBV20-1 and TRBJ2-5, with 9 bases matching TRBD2. This receptor was taken from an adult man with Graves' disease, either hyperthyroidism or ophthalmopathy (not recorded which). The DNA sequence is given as TGCAGTGCTGTTAGCGGGAGCGGTTCGGGAGAGACCCAGTACTTC. Its translation is CSAVSGSGSGETQYF.